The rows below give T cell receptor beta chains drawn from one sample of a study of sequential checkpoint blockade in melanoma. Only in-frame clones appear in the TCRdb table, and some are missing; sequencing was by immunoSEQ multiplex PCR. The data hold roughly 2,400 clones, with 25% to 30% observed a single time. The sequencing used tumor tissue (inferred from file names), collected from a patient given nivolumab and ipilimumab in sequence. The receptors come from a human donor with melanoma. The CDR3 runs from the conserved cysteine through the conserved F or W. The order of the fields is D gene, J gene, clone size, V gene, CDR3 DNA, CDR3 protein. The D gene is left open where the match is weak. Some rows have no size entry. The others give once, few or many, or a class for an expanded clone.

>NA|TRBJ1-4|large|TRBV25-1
TGTGCCAGCAGTCCGGGGCAAAGGAATGAAAAACTGTTTTTT
CASSPGQRNEKLFF
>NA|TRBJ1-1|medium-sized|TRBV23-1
TGCGCCAGCACCCGTGACCTGAACACTGAAGCTTTCTTT
CASTRDLNTEAFF
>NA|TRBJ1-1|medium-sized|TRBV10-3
TGTGCCATCAGTGAGGTCAGGGTCGACACTGAAGCTTTCTTT
CAISEVRVDTEAFF
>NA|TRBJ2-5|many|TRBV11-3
TGTGCCAGCAGCCCGAGCGCGGAGGGGGGGCATGAGACCCAGTACTTC
CASSPSAEGGHETQYF
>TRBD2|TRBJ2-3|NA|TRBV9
TGTGCCAGCAGTGAAGCCAGACTAGCGGGTCTCACAGATACGCAGTATTTT
CASSEARLAGLTDTQYF
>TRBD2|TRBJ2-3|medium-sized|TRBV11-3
TGTGCCAGCAGCCAAGTCGGGACTAGCGGGGTGCAGAGCGCAGATACGCAGTATTTT
CASSQVGTSGVQSADTQYF
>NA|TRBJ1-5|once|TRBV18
TGTGCCAGCTCACCTATGGTGGGCAATCAGCCCCAGCATTTT
CASSPMVGNQPQHF
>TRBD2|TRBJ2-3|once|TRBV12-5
TGTGCTAGTGGTTTGCCGACGTGGACTAGCGCTAGCACAGATACGCAGTATTTT
CASGLPTWTSASTDTQYF
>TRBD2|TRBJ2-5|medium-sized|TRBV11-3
TGTGCCAGCAGCGAGACTAGCGGGAGGGTATATGAGACCCAGTACTTC
CASSETSGRVYETQYF
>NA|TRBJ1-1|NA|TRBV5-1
TGCGCCAGCAGCTTGGCCGTGGGTTTCACTGAAGCTTTCTTT
CASSLAVGFTEAFF
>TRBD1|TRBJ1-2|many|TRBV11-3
TGTGCCAGCAGCCCTGGACAGGGGTGGGATGGCTACACCTTC
CASSPGQGWDGYTF
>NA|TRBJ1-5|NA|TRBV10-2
TGCGCCAGCAGTGAGTCGATTCAGTGGCCCCAGCATTTT
CASSESIQWPQHF
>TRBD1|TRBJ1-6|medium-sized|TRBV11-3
TGTGCCAGCAGCTCCCTACAGGGGACTTATTCACCCCTCCACTTT
CASSSLQGTYSPLHF
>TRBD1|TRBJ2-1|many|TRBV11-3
TGTGCCAGCGCTGAGACAGGGGCCGTTCAACACTCCTACAATGAGCAGTTCTTC
CASAETGAVQHSYNEQFF
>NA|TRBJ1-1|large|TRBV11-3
TGTGCCAGCAGCTTATTCCAGGGCTCCACTGAAGCTTTCTTT
CASSLFQGSTEAFF
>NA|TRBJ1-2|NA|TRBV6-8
TGTGCCAGCAACCCGGGACAAGGTCCTGGCTACACCTTC
CASNPGQGPGYTF
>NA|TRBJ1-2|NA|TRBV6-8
TGTGCCAGCAGGCCCCTTCAGGCCAGTGGCTACACCTTC
CASRPLQASGYTF
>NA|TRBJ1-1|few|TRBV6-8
TGTGCCAGCAGCCCGTACAGGGCTTCGAACACTGAAGCTTTCTTT
CASSPYRASNTEAFF
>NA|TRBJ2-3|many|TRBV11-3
TGTGCCAGCAGACGGGGGGCCTACACAGATACGCAGTATTTT
CASRRGAYTDTQYF
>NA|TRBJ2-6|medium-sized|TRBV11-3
TGTGCCAGCAGCTTCACCAATTCTGGGGCCAACGTCCTGACTTTC
CASSFTNSGANVLTF
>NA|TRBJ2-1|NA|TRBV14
TGTGCCAGCAGCCAAGGATTTCGTGACCGGCGGGAGCAGTTCTTC
CASSQGFRDRREQFF
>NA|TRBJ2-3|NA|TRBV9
TGTGCCAGCAGCGTAGCTGGAACGGCCACAGATACGCAGTATTTT
CASSVAGTATDTQYF
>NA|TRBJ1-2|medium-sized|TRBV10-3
TGTGCCATCAGTGAGTCGACGGGTGGCTACACCTTC
CAISESTGGYTF
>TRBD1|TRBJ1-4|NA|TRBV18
TGTGCCAGCTCACCACACAGGGGGCACGAAAAACTGTTTTTT
CASSPHRGHEKLFF
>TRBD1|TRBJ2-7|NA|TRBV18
TGTGCCAGCTCATCGGGACAGGGAGTCTACGAGCAGTACTTC
CASSSGQGVYEQYF
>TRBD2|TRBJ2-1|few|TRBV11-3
TGTGCCAGCAGCGGGGGACTAGCGGGGTACAATGAGCAGTTCTTC
CASSGGLAGYNEQFF
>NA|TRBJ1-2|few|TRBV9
TGTGCCAGCAGCGAGACCCAGCGGGTTGGGTATGGCTACACCTTC
CASSETQRVGYGYTF
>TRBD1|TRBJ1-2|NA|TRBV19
TGTGCCAGTAGTATAAAGGCGGCAGGGGGTAACTATGGCTACACCTTC
CASSIKAAGGNYGYTF
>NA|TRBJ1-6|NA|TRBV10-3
TGTGCCATCAGTGAGACCCTGGGGGTTAATTCACCCCTCCACTTT
CAISETLGVNSPLHF